This T cell receptor beta chain was obtained from a study of cytomegalovirus exposure and HLA in healthy donors. The PCR had 60 Vbeta and 13 Jbeta primers. TCRdb keeps only in-frame clones here, not all; method: immunoSEQ multiplex PCR. This sample has around 130,000 clones, with around 80% found just once. CDR3 length: 11 amino acids. Germline CDR1 reads GTSNPN; CDR2 reads SVGIG (reference sequence). V was shortened by 2 bases and J by 13 bases, with 15 bases between the two germline ends. The origin of this receptor is a boy aged 2 to 10 in good health and CMV-seronegative. The chain employs TRBV30 and TRBJ2-7, with a weak D call TRBD2 (6 bases). The sample consisted of PBMCs. The CDR3 spells CAWSIQAGRYF. CDR3 nucleotide sequence: TGTGCCTGGAGTATTCAGGCGGGGCGCTACTTC.